The subject of this entry is one TCR beta chain. Its specific antigen is unknown. No base quality information exists; no much larger clone differs at one position. The CDR3 regions of human TCRbeta chains were analyzed by immunosequencing. Under the source paper's analysis protocol: TCRs in the repertoires were compared against a reference library of SARS-CoV-2-specific TCRs that had been generated with the MIRA antigen-specificity platform. Breadth was defined as the fraction of unique TCRs that were SARS-CoV-2-associated. Depth was defined as the fraction of total T cells that were SARS-CoV-2-associated. Each spike-specific TCR was assigned to its reactive spike region and to a CD4 or CD8 class using the MIRA data. Log10-transformed breadth and depth values were compared by one-way ANOVA with Sidak's multiple comparisons tests. TCRdb's version of the immuneACCESS table is confined to in-frame rearrangements and falls short of the full clone set. An unresolved V gene accounts for under half of the shortfall where checked; the remainder is of unknown origin. V and J calls and clone size are copied from that table; D and trimming were computed from the DNA. For this sample there are some 120,000 clones; roughly 91% appear just once. 2.8% of the sample goes to the ten largest clones.

Reading from cysteine to phenylalanine, the CDR3 counts 12 amino acids. The sequence is cut down to CDR3 DNA, 36 bases in frame from base 1. The V end loses 2 bases and the J end loses 6 bases, and a stretch of 5 bases separates them. CDR1 and CDR2 (SEHNR, FQNEAQ) derive from the germline V gene (reference sequence). In light of the paper, this sample's time point label describes: baseline before first vaccination. The vaccinee samples were drawn from two UK trials, COV001 and COV002, one of which was a single-blind randomized controlled phase 2/3 trial testing AZD1222 (ChAdOx1 nCoV-19) in healthy adults. Trial participant PBMC samples were collected at day 0 and day 28 after the second dose for TCRbeta chain sequencing. The sample is drawn from a study of T cell responses to AZD1222 COVID-19 vaccine (dated by TCRdb to the early 2020s). For the study in its entirety: AZD1222 recipients given second doses at about 4 weeks or at about 12 weeks were pooled, since spike-specific TCR depth and breadth were not found to differ between the two schedules. TCR sequencing covered some 250 trial participants: about 210 given two doses of AZD1222 and approximately 25 given two doses of MenACWY control vaccine. Enrollment into the trials was organized by age into subgroups of 18-55, 56-69 and 70-plus years, and those subgroups contained roughly 160, 29 and 62 TCR-sequenced participants, respectively.

General findings and caveats noted by the study authors: Conclusions about previously exposed vaccinees were limited because only six AZD1222 recipients were SARS-CoV-2 seropositive at baseline. A significant rise in spike-specific TCR breadth and depth was observed after two AZD1222 doses relative to day 0 and relative to MenACWY recipients. Participants were mostly white British and included more females than males, and it was suggested by the authors that clonal diversity may have been underestimated. Because no samples from the day 14 peak response were available, repertoires could be characterized only after the peak T cell response. The 56-69-year group was small, and its depth increase did not reach significance, likely because of low power. Reportedly, almost half of the unique spike-specific TCRs recognized epitopes lying outside the regions that are mutated in the B.1.351 and B.1.1.7 variants. Vaccine-associated CD4 TCRs spanned the whole spike protein, with dominant responses in regions 160-218 and 743-854.

Sequenced material: peripheral blood, taken on day 0 of AZD1222 vaccination. This clonotype originated in an adult in good health. Rearrangement joined TRBV7-9 to TRBJ1-5; the D gene cannot be resolved reliably. The base sequence is TGTGCCAGCAGCTTAAATGGTCAGCCCCAGCATTTT. This gives the protein CASSLNGQPQHF.